This T cell receptor (beta chain) originates from a study of PD-1 blockade in classical Hodgkin lymphoma. General observations from the study: Newly diagnosed patients had diversity similar to the baseline diversity of complete responders. Individuals who commenced nivolumab within less than 1 year of ASCT were excluded. Newly diagnosed patients had baseline TCR diversity that was reportedly lower than that of healthy donors.

All patients relapsed after autologous stem cell transplantation, and brentuximab vedotin exposure varied. Purified CD4+ T cells were obtained from thawed PBMCs through magnetic negative selection. Complete response, partial response or progressive disease were the best responses. This CDR3 has 14 residues. V lost 1 base, J lost 3 bases, and 9 bases lay in between. Germline V gives CDR1 SGHDN, CDR2 FVKESK. The protocol was immunoSEQ multiplex PCR, while the TCRdb copy is restricted to in-frame clones and leaves out a portion. Seen here are just under 30,000 clones, approximately 85% observed once, and the top ten hold 2.4%. On this clone itself: The antigen is undetermined.

The gene calls are TRBV14 and TRBJ1-2; maybe TRBD1 (6 bases). The clonotype originates from a human donor with classical Hodgkin lymphoma. The sequencing used CD4+ T cells from blood, collected at baseline. The CDR3 region has the DNA TGTGCCAGCAGCCAAGGCGGACAGTACTATGGCTACACCTTC. Translating gives CASSQGGQYYGYTF. Supplemented by reference TRBV14 and TRBJ1-2, the full variable domain reads EAGVTQFPSHSVIEKGQTVTLRCDPISGHDNLYWYRRVMGKEIKFLLHFVKESKQDESGMPNNRFLAERTGGTYSTLKVQPAELEDSGVYFCASSQGGQYYGYTFGSGTRLTVV.